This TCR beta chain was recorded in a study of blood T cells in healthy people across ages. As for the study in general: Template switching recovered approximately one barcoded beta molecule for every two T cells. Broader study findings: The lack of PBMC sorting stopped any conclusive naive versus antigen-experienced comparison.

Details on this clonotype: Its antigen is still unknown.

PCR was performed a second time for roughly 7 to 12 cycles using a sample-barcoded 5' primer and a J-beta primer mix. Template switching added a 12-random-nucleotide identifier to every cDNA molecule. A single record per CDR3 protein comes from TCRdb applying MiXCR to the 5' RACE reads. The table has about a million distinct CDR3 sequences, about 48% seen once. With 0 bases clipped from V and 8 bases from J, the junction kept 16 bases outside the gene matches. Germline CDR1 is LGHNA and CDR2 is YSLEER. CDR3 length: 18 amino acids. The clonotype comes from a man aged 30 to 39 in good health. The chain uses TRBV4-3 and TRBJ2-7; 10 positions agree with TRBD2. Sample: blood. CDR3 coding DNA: TGCGCCAGCAGCCAAGATTGGATAGCGGGGGGCAGGAGCGGCAAGCAGTACTTC. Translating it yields CASSQDWIAGGRSGKQYF.